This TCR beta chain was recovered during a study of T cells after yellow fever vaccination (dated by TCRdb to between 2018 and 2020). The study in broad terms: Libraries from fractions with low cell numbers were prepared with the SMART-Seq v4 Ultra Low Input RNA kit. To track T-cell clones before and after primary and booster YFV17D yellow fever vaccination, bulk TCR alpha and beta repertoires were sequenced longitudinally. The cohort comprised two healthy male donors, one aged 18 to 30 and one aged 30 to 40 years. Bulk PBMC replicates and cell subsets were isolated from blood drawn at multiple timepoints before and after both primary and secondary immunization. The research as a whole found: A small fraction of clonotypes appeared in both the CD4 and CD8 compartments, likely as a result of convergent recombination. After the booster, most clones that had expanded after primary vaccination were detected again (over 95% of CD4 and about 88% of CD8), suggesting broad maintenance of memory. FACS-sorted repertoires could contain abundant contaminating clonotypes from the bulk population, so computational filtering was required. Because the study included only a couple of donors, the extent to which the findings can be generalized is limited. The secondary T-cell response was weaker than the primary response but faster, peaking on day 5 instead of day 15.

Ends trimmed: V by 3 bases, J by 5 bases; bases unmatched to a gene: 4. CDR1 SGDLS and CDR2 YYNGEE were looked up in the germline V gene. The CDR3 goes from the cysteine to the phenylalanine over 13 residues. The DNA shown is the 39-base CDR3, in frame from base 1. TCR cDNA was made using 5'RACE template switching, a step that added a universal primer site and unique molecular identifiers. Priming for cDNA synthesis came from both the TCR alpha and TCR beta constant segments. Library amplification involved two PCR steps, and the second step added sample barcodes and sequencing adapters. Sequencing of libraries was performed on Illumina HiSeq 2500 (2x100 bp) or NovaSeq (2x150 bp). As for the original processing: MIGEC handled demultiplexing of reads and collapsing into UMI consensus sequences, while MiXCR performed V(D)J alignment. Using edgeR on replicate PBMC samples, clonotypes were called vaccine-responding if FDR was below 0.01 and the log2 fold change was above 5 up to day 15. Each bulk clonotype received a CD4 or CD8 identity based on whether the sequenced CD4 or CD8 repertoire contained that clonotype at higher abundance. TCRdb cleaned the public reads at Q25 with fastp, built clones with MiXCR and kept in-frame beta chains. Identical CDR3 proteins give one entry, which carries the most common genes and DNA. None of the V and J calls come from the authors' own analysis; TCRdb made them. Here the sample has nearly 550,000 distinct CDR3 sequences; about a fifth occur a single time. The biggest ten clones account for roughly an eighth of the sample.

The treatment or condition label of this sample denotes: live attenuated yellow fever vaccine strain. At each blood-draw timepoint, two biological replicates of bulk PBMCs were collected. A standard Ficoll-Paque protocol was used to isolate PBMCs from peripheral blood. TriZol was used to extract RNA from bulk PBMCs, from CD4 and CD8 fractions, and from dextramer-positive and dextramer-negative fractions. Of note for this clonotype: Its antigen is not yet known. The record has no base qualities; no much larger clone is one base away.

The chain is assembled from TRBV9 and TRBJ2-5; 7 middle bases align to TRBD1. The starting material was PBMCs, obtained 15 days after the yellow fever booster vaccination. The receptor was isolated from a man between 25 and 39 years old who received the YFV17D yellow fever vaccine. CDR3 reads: CASSARDSETQYF. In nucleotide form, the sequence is TGTGCCAGCAGCGCGAGGGACAGTGAGACCCAGTACTTC.